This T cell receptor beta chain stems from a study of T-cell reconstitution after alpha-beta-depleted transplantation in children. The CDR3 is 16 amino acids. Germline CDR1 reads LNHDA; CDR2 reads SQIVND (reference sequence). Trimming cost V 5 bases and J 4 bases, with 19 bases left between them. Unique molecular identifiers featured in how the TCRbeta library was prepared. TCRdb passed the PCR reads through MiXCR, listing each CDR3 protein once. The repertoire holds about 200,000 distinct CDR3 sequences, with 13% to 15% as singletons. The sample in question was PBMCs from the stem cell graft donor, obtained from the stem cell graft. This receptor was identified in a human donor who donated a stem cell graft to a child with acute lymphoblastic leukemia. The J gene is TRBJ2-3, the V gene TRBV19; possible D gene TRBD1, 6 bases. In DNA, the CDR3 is TGTGCCAGTAGTGTCTTTGCGGACAGTCCCCCAGATACGCAGTATTTT. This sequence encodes CASSVFADSPPDTQYF.